These 27 T cell receptor beta chains were all obtained from the same sample, sequenced in a study of blood T cell repertoires in COVID-19. Here immunoSEQ multiplex PCR was the method, and the copy in TCRdb shows in-frame clones only, minus some. Of about 140,000 clones in the sample, approximately 80% were seen once. The sequenced sample was PBMCs or T cells enriched from blood (not recorded which). The receptors were sampled from a young woman who had been exposed to COVID-19.

This chain connects TRBV7-3 to TRBJ2-2; D call uncertain. Trimming left V 5 bases short and J 2 bases short, with 15 bases between. The CDR3 extends over 16 amino acids. The germline gives CDR1 SGHTA, CDR2 FQGTGA. The CDR3 region is CASSPYEVVNTGELFF. The DNA for the CDR3 is TGTGCCAGCAGCCCCTATGAAGTGGTAAACACCGGGGAGCTGTTTTTT.

This chain uses TRBV18 with TRBJ2-1; D might be TRBD2 (6 bases). Trimming took 0 bases from V and 0 from J, leaving 6 bases between them. The CDR3 has 15 residues. Germline V gene lookup returns CDR1 KGHSH and CDR2 LQKENI. CDR3 in DNA: TGTGCCAGCTCACCACCGGGAGGCTCCTACAATGAGCAGTTCTTC. Residues: CASSPPGGSYNEQFF. The complete variable domain, with remaining parts taken from reference TRBV18 and TRBJ2-1, reads NAGVMQNPRHLVRRRGQEARLRCSPMKGHSHVYWYRQLPEEGLKFMVYLQKENIIDESGMPKERFSAEFPKEGPSILRIQQVVRGDSAAYFCASSPPGGSYNEQFFGPGTRLTVL.

This clone came up once. The chain has TRBV5-4 and TRBJ2-5, with D tentatively TRBD1 (5 bases). The germline CDR1 and CDR2 sequences are SGHNT and YYREEE (reference sequence). The CDR3 consists of 13 residues. V was pared by 4 bases and J by 5 bases, with 12 bases between. CDR3 residues: CASSPRVGETQYF. CDR3 DNA: TGTGCCAGCAGCCCCAGGGTAGGGGAGACCCAGTACTTC.

This chain joins TRBV29-1 and TRBJ2-7; 7 bases align to TRBD1. The CDR3 is 13 residues long. The trim removed 4 bases at V and 2 bases at J, leaving 5 bases unmatched. Germline CDR1 and CDR2: SQVTM and ANQGSEA. CDR3 nucleotides: TGCAGCGTTGCCCGGGACAGCCCCTACGAGCAGTACTTC. Translation: CSVARDSPYEQYF.

V usage is TRBV10-3 and J usage is TRBJ1-5; tentatively, D is TRBD1 (6 bases). The CDR3 spans 15 residues. V was cut by 2 bases and J by 4 bases, with 12 bases left in between. Germline loops: CDR1 ENHRY, CDR2 SYGVKD. This CDR3 reads CAISERTVVNQPQHF. The DNA for the CDR3 is TGTGCCATCAGTGAGCGGACAGTAGTTAATCAGCCCCAGCATTTT.

V and J are TRBV28 and TRBJ2-1; D possibly corresponds to TRBD2 (5 bases). Germline V gene lookup returns CDR1 MDHEN and CDR2 SYDVKM. The CDR3 covers 14 residues. Trimming pared 5 bases from V and 0 bases from J, leaving 8 bases between. CDR3 region: CASSTGSSYNEQFF. CDR3 coding DNA: TGTGCCAGCAGTACGGGGTCCTCCTACAATGAGCAGTTCTTC.

The CDR3 loop reads CASSSNPREEQFF. The CDR3 DNA follows: TGCGCCAGCAGCTCCAACCCCCGGGAGGAGCAGTTCTTC. The chain combines TRBV5-1 with TRBJ2-1, with D possibly TRBD2 on 6 matching bases. The V and J ends lost 3 bases and 10 bases respectively, with 14 bases between them. Germline-derived CDR1 and CDR2 are SGHRS and YFSETQ. This CDR3 has 13 amino acids.

The chain joins TRBV19 to TRBJ1-1, with 7 bases identical to TRBD1. This CDR3 has 13 residues. Germline V gene lookup returns CDR1 LNHDA and CDR2 SQIVND (reference sequence). The trim removed 4 bases at V and 1 base at J, leaving 0 bases unmatched. The CDR3 spells CASSRDRNTEAFF. The CDR3 nucleotides are TGTGCCAGTAGTAGGGACAGGAACACTGAAGCTTTCTTT.

The chain joins TRBV7-8 to TRBJ2-1; 9 bases are a match to TRBD2. The length of the CDR3 is 15 residues. The trim removed 7 bases at V and 7 bases at J, leaving 11 bases unmatched. The V gene's germline CDR1 is SGHVS and CDR2 FQNEAQ. The CDR3 loop is CASISGLARSNEQFF. The CDR3 nucleotides read TGTGCCAGCATTAGCGGACTAGCGAGGTCAAATGAGCAGTTCTTC.

This chain connects TRBV27 to TRBJ2-1; D is perhaps TRBD1 (5 bases). Trimming took 3 bases from V and 3 from J, leaving 6 bases between them. Germline values: CDR1 MNHEY, CDR2 SMNVEV (reference sequence). There are 13 residues in the CDR3. The CDR3 coding sequence is TGTGCCAGCAGTTTGGACAACTACAATGAGCAGTTCTTC. Translating gives CASSLDNYNEQFF.

The V call is TRBV6-6, the J call TRBJ1-5, with D possibly TRBD1 on 6 matching bases. Deletions cut 8 bases from V and 2 bases from J, with 13 bases between. Germline CDR1 is MNHNY and CDR2 is SVGAGI (reference sequence). The length of the CDR3 is 14 residues. CDR3 in DNA: TGTGCCAGCGGGGAGGGGGTCGGCAATCAGCCCCAGCATTTT. It is translated as CASGEGVGNQPQHF.

This chain uses TRBV19 with TRBJ1-2, with 9 bases fitting TRBD1. The germline V gene encodes CDR1 LNHDA and CDR2 SQIVND (reference sequence). The CDR3 covers 14 residues. The J segment lost 7 bases and the V segment lost 5 bases, leaving 8 bases of the junction unmatched. CDR3 sequence (DNA): TGTGCCAGTAGTGCCGGACAGGGGCGGTTTGGCTACACCTTC. This gives the protein CASSAGQGRFGYTF.

The genes are TRBV4-3 and TRBJ2-6; 8 bases are shared with TRBD2. The CDR3 extends over 19 amino acids. Germline V gene sequence: CDR1 LGHNA, CDR2 YSLEER. J was trimmed by 1 base and V by 0 bases; bases with no gene match: 8. DNA for the CDR3: TGCGCCAGCAGCCAAGATTGGGCTAGCGGGCAATCTGGGGCCAACGTCCTGACTTTC. Translated: CASSQDWASGQSGANVLTF.

This clone was recorded a few times. The V call is TRBV2, the J call TRBJ2-7; TRBD1 agrees at 10 bases. The CDR3 is 15 amino acids. J lost 3 bases, V lost 6 bases, and 8 bases had no gene match. Germline assignment: CDR1 SNHLY and CDR2 FYNNEI. The CDR3 coding sequence is TGTGCCAGCAGCTACCGGACAGGGGGAGGCTACGAGCAGTACTTC. It encodes CASSYRTGGGYEQYF.

The V call is TRBV28, the J call TRBJ1-2; TRBD1 aligns across 8 bases. CDR1 is MDHEN and CDR2 is SYDVKM in the germline V gene. The CDR3 spans 12 residues. V gave up 7 bases and J gave up 8 bases; unmatched junction bases: 6. The CDR3 bases are TGTGCCAGCAACCAGGGGGCGTACGGCTACACCTTC. It is translated as CASNQGAYGYTF.

The V gene is TRBV27, the J gene TRBJ1-6, with D possibly matching TRBD1 (5 bases). The CDR3 has 18 amino acids. With 2 bases removed from V and 0 bases from J, the gap between germline ends came to 14 bases. Germline V gives CDR1 MNHEY, CDR2 SMNVEV (reference sequence). The CDR3 DNA reads as TGTGCCAGCAGTTTAGGACAATTTAAGAGCTCCTATAATTCACCCCTCCACTTT. Its protein is CASSLGQFKSSYNSPLHF.

V usage is TRBV11-1 and J usage is TRBJ1-1; 10 nucleotides match TRBD1. There are 15 residues in the CDR3. Germline trimming cut 3 bases from V and 4 bases from J; bases unmatched to any gene: 5. CDR1 and CDR2 from the germline V gene are SGHAT and FQDESV (reference sequence). This chain's CDR3 is CASSLRTGGATEAFF. DNA for the CDR3: TGTGCCAGCAGCTTGCGGACAGGGGGTGCCACTGAAGCTTTCTTT.

The chain couples TRBV13 to TRBJ2-7, with D possibly matching TRBD1 (5 bases). V dropped 1 base and J dropped 6 bases, with 16 bases sitting between them. This CDR3 is 15 amino acids long. Germline loops: CDR1 PRHDT, CDR2 FYEKMQ (reference sequence). The CDR3 DNA follows: TGTGCCAGCAGCTTAGCTGGGATAGGGGCCCTCGAGCAGTACTTC. Its protein is CASSLAGIGALEQYF.

The V call is TRBV19, the J call TRBJ1-6; 8 bases are a match to TRBD1. The V gene's germline CDR1 is LNHDA and CDR2 SQIVND (reference sequence). The CDR3 loop spans 13 amino acids. V shed 9 bases and J 7 bases; nucleotides not matched to a gene: 5. The CDR3 here is CASEDRVNSPLHF. CDR3 bases: TGTGCCAGCGAGGACAGGGTGAATTCACCCCTCCACTTT.

The chain carries TRBV28 and TRBJ1-3; 8 bases fit TRBD1. Trimming took 6 bases from V and 0 from J; bases not matched to a gene: 7. CDR3 size: 16 residues. CDR1 MDHEN and CDR2 SYDVKM come from the germline V gene. CDR3 region: CASSRTGRGSGNTIYF. For the CDR3, the DNA is TGTGCCAGCAGCCGGACAGGGAGAGGCTCTGGAAACACCATATATTTT.

V gene TRBV29-1 combines with J gene TRBJ2-1; TRBD2 agrees at 14 bases. The V segment lost 1 base and the J segment 0 bases; nucleotides outside the gene matches: 5. CDR1 SQVTM and CDR2 ANQGSEA come from the germline V gene. The CDR3 extends over 18 amino acids. CDR3 protein: CSVEGTSGRRSSYNEQFF. CDR3 in DNA: TGCAGCGTTGAAGGGACTAGCGGGAGGAGGAGCTCCTACAATGAGCAGTTCTTC.

The chain employs TRBV19 and TRBJ2-1; 7 bases line up with TRBD2. The CDR3 extends over 16 amino acids. The V gene end was trimmed by 3 bases and the J gene end by 9 bases; junction bases not matched to a gene: 14. Germline-derived CDR1 and CDR2 are LNHDA and SQIVND (reference sequence). Written as DNA, the CDR3 is TGTGCCAGTAGTATGACAGCGGGGCTAGCGAACACTGAGCAGTTCTTC. This translates into CASSMTAGLANTEQFF.

The J gene is TRBJ1-5, the V gene TRBV10-2; possible D gene TRBD1, 6 bases. V shed 0 bases and J shed 6 bases, with 9 bases lying between them. Germline V CDR1 and CDR2: WSHSY, SAAADI. The length of the CDR3 is 14 residues. CDR3 loop: CASSESDSGQPQHF. The CDR3 region has the DNA TGCGCCAGCAGTGAGTCGGACAGCGGTCAGCCCCAGCATTTT.

Only a few counts were recorded for this clone. V is TRBV7-9 and J is TRBJ1-6, with 7 bases that match TRBD1. Germline CDR1 and CDR2: SEHNR and FQNEAQ (reference sequence). CDR3 length: 16 amino acids. Germline trimming cut 6 bases from V and 9 bases from J; bases unmatched to any gene: 14. CDR3 DNA sequence: TGTGCCAGCAGTCGGGACAGAAATTACCCTGGTTCACCCCTCCACTTT. This codes for CASSRDRNYPGSPLHF.

The CDR3 sequence is CASSRTTGGSNYGYTF. The CDR3 bases are TGCGCCAGCAGTCGTACTACAGGGGGTTCTAACTATGGCTACACCTTC. V gene TRBV5-1 combines with J gene TRBJ1-2; 8 bases fit TRBD1. The CDR3 spans 16 residues. V dropped 5 bases and J dropped 0; count of bases not matched to a gene: 9. Looked up from germline, CDR1 is SGHRS and CDR2 is YFSETQ.

This chain links TRBV4-1 with TRBJ1-1; no firm D call. CDR3 length equals 16 residues. The germline CDR1 and CDR2 sequences are MGHRA and YSYEKL. Trimming removed 0 bases from V and 4 bases from J, with 15 bases in between. CDR3 in amino acids: CASSQDPPLYVTEAFF. In nucleotides, the CDR3 is TGCGCCAGCAGCCAAGATCCTCCGCTCTATGTCACTGAAGCTTTCTTT.

The V call is TRBV5-1, the J call TRBJ2-2; D might be TRBD1 (6 bases). The CDR3 has 14 amino acids. V was pared by 4 bases and J by 5 bases, with 12 bases between. The germline V gene encodes CDR1 SGHRS and CDR2 YFSETQ. Here the CDR3 reads CASSPQGQTGELFF. The CDR3 nucleotides read TGCGCCAGCAGCCCCCAGGGGCAGACCGGGGAGCTGTTTTTT. Together with reference TRBV5-1 and TRBJ2-2, the CDR3 gives the full variable domain: KAGVTQTPRYLIKTRGQQVTLSCSPISGHRSVSWYQQTPGQGLQFLFEYFSETQRNKGNFPGRFSGRQFSNSRSEMNVSTLELGDSALYLCASSPQGQTGELFFGEGSRLTVL.